Below, one TCR beta chain is given with its context. Its antigen is unknown. The record originates from a study of T-cell reconstitution after alpha-beta-depleted transplantation in children. Study-wide results and limits: Surviving recipient T cells and thymic progenitors produced the high day-60 TCRbeta diversity seen in some patients. Expanded graft clones, several hundred of them, were reportedly the source of alpha-beta T cells about two months after transplant. At one year after transplant, newly produced T cells mostly accounted for T-cell counts and diversity.

TCRbeta library construction was performed incorporating unique molecular identifiers. TCRdb re-called the PCR reads through MiXCR, storing one row per CDR3 protein. The sample has under 250,000 distinct CDR3 sequences; approximately 7% are singletons. The CDR3 is made up of 16 amino acids. Germline loops: CDR1 SGHTA, CDR2 FQGNSA. The V and J ends lost 4 bases and 4 bases respectively, with 19 bases between them. This TCR was recovered from a boy aged 2 to 10 with acute lymphoblastic leukemia, due to receive a stem cell transplant. The sequenced sample was PBMCs, obtained before TCRalphabeta/CD19-depleted stem cell transplant. This sequence joins TRBV7-2 and TRBJ2-5, with TRBD2 as a possible D gene (5 bases). In DNA form, the CDR3 reads TGTGCCAGCAGCTCCCTTGGGATCCCGGGGTTAGAGACCCAGTACTTC. It codes for CASSSLGIPGLETQYF.